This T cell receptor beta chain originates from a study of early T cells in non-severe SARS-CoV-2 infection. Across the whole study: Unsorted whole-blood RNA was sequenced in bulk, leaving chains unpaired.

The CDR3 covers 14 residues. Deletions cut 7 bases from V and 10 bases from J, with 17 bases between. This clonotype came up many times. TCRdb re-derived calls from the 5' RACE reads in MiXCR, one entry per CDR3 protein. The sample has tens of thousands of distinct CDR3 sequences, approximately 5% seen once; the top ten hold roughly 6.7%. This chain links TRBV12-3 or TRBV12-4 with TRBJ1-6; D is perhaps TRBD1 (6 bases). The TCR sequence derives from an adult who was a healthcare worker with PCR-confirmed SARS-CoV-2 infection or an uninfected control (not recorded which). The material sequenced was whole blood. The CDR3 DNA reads TGTGCCAGCAACCTCCAGGGGAAAGGGTCACCCCTCCACTTT. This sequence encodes CASNLQGKGSPLHF.